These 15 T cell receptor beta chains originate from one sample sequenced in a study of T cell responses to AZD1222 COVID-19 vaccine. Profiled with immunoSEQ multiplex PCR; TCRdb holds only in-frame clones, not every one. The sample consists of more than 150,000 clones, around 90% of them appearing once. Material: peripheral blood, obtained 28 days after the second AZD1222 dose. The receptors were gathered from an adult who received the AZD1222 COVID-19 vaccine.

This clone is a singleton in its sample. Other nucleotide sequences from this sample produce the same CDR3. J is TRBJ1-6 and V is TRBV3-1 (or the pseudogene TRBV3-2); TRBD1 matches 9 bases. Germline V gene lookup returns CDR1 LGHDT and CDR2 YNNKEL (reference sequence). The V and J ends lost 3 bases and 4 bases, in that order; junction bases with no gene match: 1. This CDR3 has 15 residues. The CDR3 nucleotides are TGTGCCAGCAGCCAGGGACAGGGATATAATTCACCCCTCCACTTT. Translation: CASSQGQGYNSPLHF.

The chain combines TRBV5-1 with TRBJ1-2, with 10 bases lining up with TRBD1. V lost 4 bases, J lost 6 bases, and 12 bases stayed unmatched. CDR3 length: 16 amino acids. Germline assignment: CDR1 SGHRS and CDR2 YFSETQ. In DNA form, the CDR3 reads TGCGCCAGCAGCGAGGGAACTCCGGGACAGGGGAATGGCTACACCTTC. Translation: CASSEGTPGQGNGYTF. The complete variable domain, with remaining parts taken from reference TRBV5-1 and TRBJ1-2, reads KAGVTQTPRYLIKTRGQQVTLSCSPISGHRSVSWYQQTPGQGLQFLFEYFSETQRNKGNFPGRFSGRQFSNSRSEMNVSTLELGDSALYLCASSEGTPGQGNGYTFGSGTRLTVV.

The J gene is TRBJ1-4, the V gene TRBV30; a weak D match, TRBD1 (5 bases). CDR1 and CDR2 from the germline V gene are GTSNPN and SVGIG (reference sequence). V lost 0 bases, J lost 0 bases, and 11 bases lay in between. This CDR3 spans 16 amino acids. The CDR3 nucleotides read TGTGCCTGGAGTGTACGGGGCTTGGCAACTAATGAAAAACTGTTTTTT. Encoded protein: CAWSVRGLATNEKLFF.

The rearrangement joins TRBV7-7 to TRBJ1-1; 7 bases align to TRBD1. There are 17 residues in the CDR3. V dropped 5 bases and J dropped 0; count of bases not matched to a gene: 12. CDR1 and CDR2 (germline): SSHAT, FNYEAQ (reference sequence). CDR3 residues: CASSHRRTDRVNTEAFF. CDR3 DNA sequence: TGTGCCAGCAGCCACCGTAGAACCGACAGGGTGAACACTGAAGCTTTCTTT.

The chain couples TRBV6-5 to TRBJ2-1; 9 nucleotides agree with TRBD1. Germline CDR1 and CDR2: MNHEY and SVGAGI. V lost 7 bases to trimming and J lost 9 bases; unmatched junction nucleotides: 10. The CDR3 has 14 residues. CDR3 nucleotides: TGTGCCAGCAAGCCGGGACAGGGCAGCGTTGAGCAGTTCTTC. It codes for CASKPGQGSVEQFF.

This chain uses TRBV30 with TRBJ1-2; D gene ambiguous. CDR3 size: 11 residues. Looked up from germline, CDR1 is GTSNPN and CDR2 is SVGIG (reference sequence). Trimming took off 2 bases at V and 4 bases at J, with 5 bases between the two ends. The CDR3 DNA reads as TGTGCCTGGAGTTACAGCTATGGCTACACCTTC. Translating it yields CAWSYSYGYTF. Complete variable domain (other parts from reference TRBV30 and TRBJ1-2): SQTIHQWPATLVQPVGSPLSLECTVEGTSNPNLYWYRQAAGRGLQLLFYSVGIGQISSEVPQNLSASRPQDRQFILSSKKLLLSDSGFYLCAWSYSYGYTFGSGTRLTVV.

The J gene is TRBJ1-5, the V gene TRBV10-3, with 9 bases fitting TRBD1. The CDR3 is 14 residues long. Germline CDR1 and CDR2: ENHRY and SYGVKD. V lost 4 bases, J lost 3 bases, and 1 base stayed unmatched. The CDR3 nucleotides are TGTGCCATCAGTGGGGACAGGGACAATCAGCCCCAGCATTTT. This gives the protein CAISGDRDNQPQHF.

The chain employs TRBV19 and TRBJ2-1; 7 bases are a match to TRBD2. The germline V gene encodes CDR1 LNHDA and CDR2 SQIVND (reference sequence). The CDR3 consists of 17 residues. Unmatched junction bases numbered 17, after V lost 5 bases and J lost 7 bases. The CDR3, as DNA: TGTGCCAGTAGTCTAACGGGGGGAACGGGAAAGGGGAATGAGCAGTTCTTC. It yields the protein CASSLTGGTGKGNEQFF.

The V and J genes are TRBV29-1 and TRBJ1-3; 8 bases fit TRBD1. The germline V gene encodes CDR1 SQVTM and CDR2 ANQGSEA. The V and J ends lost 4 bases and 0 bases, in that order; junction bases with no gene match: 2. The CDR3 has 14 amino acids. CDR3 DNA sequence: TGCAGCGTTGGGGACAGGACCTCTGGAAACACCATATATTTT. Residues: CSVGDRTSGNTIYF.

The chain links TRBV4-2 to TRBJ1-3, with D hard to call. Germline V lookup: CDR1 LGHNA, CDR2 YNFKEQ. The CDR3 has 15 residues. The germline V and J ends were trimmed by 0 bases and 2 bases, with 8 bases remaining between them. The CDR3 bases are TGTGCCAGCAGCCAAGATCGCCAGACTGGAAACACCATATATTTT. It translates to CASSQDRQTGNTIYF.

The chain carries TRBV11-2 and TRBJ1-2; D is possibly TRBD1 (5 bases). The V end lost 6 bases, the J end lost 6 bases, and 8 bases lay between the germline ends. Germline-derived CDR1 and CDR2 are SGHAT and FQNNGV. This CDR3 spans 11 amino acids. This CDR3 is CASSQGHGYTF. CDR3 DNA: TGTGCCAGCAGTCAGGGTCATGGCTACACCTTC.

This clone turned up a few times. Written as DNA, the CDR3 is TGTGCCAGTAGTAGGGGACAGAACACCGGGGAGCTGTTTTTT. It encodes CASSRGQNTGELFF. The gene calls are TRBV19 and TRBJ2-2, with D possibly TRBD1 on 6 matching bases. V lost 4 bases and J lost 1, with 7 bases in between. There are 14 residues in the CDR3. From germline, CDR1 is LNHDA and CDR2 SQIVND (reference sequence).

The CDR3 DNA is TGTGCCAGCTCACCACTCGTCTTAAGAGGGCCCATAGTTCGACAGTACTTC. It codes for CASSPLVLRGPIVRQYF. The chain recombines TRBV18 with TRBJ2-7, with D perhaps TRBD2 (5 bases). Germline CDR1 and CDR2: KGHSH and LQKENI. The ends were cut back, 1 base at V and 10 bases at J, with 26 bases in the middle. The CDR3 covers 17 residues.

The CDR3 region is CASSRRSSGQETQYF. CDR3 bases: TGTGCCAGCTCACGCCGCTCTAGCGGTCAAGAGACCCAGTACTTC. The gene calls are TRBV18 and TRBJ2-5; 7 bases agree with TRBD2. The germline V gene has CDR1 KGHSH and CDR2 LQKENI. This CDR3 is built from 15 residues. The ends lost 4 bases at V and 2 bases at J; junction bases unmatched: 7.

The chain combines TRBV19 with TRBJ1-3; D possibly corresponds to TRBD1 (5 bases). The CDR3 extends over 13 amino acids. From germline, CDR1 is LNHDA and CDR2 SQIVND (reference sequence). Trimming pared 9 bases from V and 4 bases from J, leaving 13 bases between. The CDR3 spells CASRDLGGNTIYF. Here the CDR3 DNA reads TGTGCCAGCCGGGACTTAGGCGGAAACACCATATATTTT.